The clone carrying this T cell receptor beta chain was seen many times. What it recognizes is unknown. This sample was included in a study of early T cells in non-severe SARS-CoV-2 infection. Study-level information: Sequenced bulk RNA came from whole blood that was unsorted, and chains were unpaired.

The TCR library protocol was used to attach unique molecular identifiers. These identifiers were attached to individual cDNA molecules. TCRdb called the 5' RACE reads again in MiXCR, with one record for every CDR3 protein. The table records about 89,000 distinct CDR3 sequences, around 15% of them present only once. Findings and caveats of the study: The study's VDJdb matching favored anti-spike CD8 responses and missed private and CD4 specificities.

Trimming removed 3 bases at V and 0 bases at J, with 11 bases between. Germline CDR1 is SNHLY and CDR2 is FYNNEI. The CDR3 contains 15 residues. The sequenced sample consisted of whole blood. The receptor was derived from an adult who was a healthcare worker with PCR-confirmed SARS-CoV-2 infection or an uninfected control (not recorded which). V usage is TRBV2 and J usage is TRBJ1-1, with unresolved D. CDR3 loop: CASSDNLPMNTEAFF. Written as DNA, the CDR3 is TGTGCCAGCAGTGATAATCTTCCCATGAACACTGAAGCTTTCTTT.